This record looks at one TCR beta chain sequence and its context. Its recognized antigen is unknown. The sample holds no much larger clone one base away, and base qualities are not on file. The sample comes from a study of T-cell memory formation after mild COVID-19 (dated by TCRdb to the early 2020s). For the study in its entirety: Most TCR sequence clusters were specific to one of the two donors. Two young, previously healthy adult volunteers made up the cohort, one male and one female. In a couple of donors, T-cell clones that expanded and contracted after mild COVID-19 were followed by sequencing TCRalpha and TCRbeta repertoires longitudinally. Paper-wide results and their limitations: Contracting CD4+ clones were found mainly in CM and EM memory subsets, while CD8+ clones were enriched in EMRA. Clones contracting from day 15 to 85 had balanced CD4/CD8 phenotypes, while a second wave expanding from day 15 to 37 was biased towards CD4+. SARS-CoV-2 specificity of the second-wave clones peaking on day 37 was not confirmed. The study covered only a couple of mild cases, and larger cohorts including severe cases with pre-infection samples were considered necessary. Some responding clones were detected in pre-infection memory, which suggested that pre-existing cross-reactive memory T cells had joined the SARS-CoV-2 response.

Ficoll-Paque density gradient centrifugation was used to isolate PBMCs. Sequencing used an Illumina NovaSeq 6000. Using 5'RACE with constant-segment primers, TCRalpha and TCRbeta cDNA libraries were constructed, with sample barcodes and unique molecular identifiers added in the process. RNA was extracted from every sample with Trizol reagent. Amplification of the libraries took two PCR steps, and the second step added a second sample barcode plus Illumina TruSeq adapters. Sequencing of libraries was performed on an Illumina NovaSeq with 2 x 150 bp paired-end reads. The original pipeline was this. Reads were demultiplexed and collapsed into UMI-guided consensus sequences with migec v1.2.7. Using mixcr v2.1.11, UMI consensuses were aligned to TRA and TRB V and J templates and then assembled into clonotypes. Expanded or contracted clonotypes were those called significant by both edgeR and NoisET, with noise models trained on biological replicates. For edgeR calls, the thresholds were a false discovery rate-adjusted p below 0.01 and a log2 fold-change of 1. As an exploratory analysis of dynamics, max-normalized trajectories of the 1000 most abundant clonotypes were examined with PCA combined with hierarchical clustering. Separately sequenced CD4+ and CD8+ repertoires were used to assign a CD4 or CD8 phenotype to each responding clone. In-frame beta chains were kept once TCRdb had trimmed the public reads at Q25 with fastp and called clones with MiXCR. One record per CDR3 amino acid sequence lists the most common genes and DNA. Here the V and J calls rest on TCRdb's processing, not on the authors' analysis. The sample data list about 430,000 distinct CDR3 sequences, and more than 15% of these were observed just once. The ten largest account for 20% to 25% of the sample.

The TCR originated in a man aged 18-30 years who had mild COVID-19 (a few samples of this study predate the infection). The sample titles of this study are shuffled in the database, so cell type and time point are left out; the donor was told from shared clones. Sequenced: PBMCs or a T cell subset sorted from them (not recorded which).

The DNA sequence reads TGTGCCAGCAGTTTGGGGCCTCTCAAGACCCAGTACTTC. The resulting protein is CASSLGPLKTQYF. The V and J segments used are TRBV27 and TRBJ2-5; the D gene is perhaps TRBD1, from 5 matching bases. CDR1 and CDR2 (MNHEY, SMNVEV) derive from the germline V gene (reference sequence). At the junction V is shortened by 3 bases and J by 6 bases, with 11 bases in between. From its cysteine to its phenylalanine, the CDR3 spans 13 amino acids. The CDR3 DNA has 39 bases and is translated from base 1.